A single sample gave rise to the 4 T cell receptor beta chains below, sequenced in a study of cytomegalovirus exposure and HLA in healthy donors. Vbeta (60) and Jbeta (13) primers were used in the PCR. Using immunoSEQ multiplex PCR, the repertoire was profiled, and TCRdb retains in-frame clones only, with some absent. The sample lists 200,000 to 250,000 clones, around four fifths occurring once. The sample comprised PBMCs. The source of these receptors is an older woman in good health and CMV-seropositive.

Here the CDR3 DNA reads TGTGCCAGCAGATCCCCGAGACAGGGGGCGGGGGAGCAGTACTTC. Translation: CASRSPRQGAGEQYF. V usage is TRBV6-5 and J usage is TRBJ2-7, with 10 bases that match TRBD1. Germline V gives CDR1 MNHEY, CDR2 SVGAGI. The V and J ends lost 6 bases and 7 bases, in that order; junction bases with no gene match: 12. CDR3 size: 15 residues.

This clone was seen a few times. V gene TRBV28 combines with J gene TRBJ1-4; 11 positions agree with TRBD1. The J segment lost 10 bases and the V segment lost 3 bases, leaving 10 bases of the junction unmatched. CDR1 and CDR2 from the germline V gene are MDHEN and SYDVKM. This CDR3 has 16 amino acids. CDR3 sequence reads: CASSLVGGDRGGKLFF. In nucleotides, the CDR3 is TGTGCCAGCAGTTTGGTGGGGGGGGACAGGGGGGGAAAACTGTTTTTT.

This chain uses TRBV5-4 with TRBJ2-3, with D tentatively TRBD1 (6 bases). Germline V gene sequence: CDR1 SGHNT, CDR2 YYREEE (reference sequence). CDR3 length: 14 amino acids. V was shortened by 5 bases and J by 0 bases, with 10 bases between the two germline ends. The DNA for the CDR3 is TGTGCCAGCAGGACGGGACAAAGCACAGATACGCAGTATTTT. Its translation: CASRTGQSTDTQYF. The full variable domain, its missing parts supplied by reference TRBV5-4 and TRBJ2-3, is ETGVTQSPTHLIKTRGQQVTLRCSSQSGHNTVSWYQQALGQGPQFIFQYYREEENGRGNFPPRFSGLQFPNYSSELNVNALELDDSALYLCASRTGQSTDTQYFGPGTRLTVL.

The J gene is TRBJ2-3, the V gene TRBV7-2; 9 nucleotides match TRBD2. This CDR3 has 14 residues. In germline, CDR1 is SGHTA, CDR2 FQGNSA. V lost 8 bases to trimming and J lost 4 bases; unmatched junction nucleotides: 7. The CDR3 sequence is CASGETSGSDTQYF. For the CDR3, the DNA is TGTGCCAGCGGGGAAACTAGCGGGTCAGATACGCAGTATTTT.